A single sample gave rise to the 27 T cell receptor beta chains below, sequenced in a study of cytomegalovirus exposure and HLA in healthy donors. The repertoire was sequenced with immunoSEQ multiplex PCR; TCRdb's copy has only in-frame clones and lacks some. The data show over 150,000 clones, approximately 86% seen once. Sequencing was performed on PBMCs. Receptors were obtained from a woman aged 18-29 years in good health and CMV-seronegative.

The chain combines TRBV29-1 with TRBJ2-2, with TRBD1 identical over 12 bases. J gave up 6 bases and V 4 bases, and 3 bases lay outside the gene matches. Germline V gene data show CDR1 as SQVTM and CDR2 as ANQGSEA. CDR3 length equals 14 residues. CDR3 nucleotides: TGCAGCGTTGCTGGGACAGGGGGCCCCGGGGAGCTGTTTTTT. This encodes CSVAGTGGPGELFF.

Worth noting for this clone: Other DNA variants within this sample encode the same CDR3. CDR3 coding DNA: TGTGCCAGCAGCTTGGGGAGCTCCTACGAGCAGTACTTC. Amino acid sequence: CASSLGSSYEQYF. The chain has TRBV13 and TRBJ2-7; tentatively, D is TRBD2 (5 bases). V shed 3 bases and J shed 0 bases, with 6 bases lying between them. The length of the CDR3 is 13 residues. Germline V gives CDR1 PRHDT, CDR2 FYEKMQ (reference sequence).

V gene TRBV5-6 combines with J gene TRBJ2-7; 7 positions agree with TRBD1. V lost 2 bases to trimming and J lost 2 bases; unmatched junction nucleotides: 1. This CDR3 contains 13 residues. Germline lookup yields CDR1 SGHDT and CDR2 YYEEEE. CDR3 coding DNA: TGTGCCAGCAGCTTCGGGACAGCCTACGAGCAGTACTTC. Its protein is CASSFGTAYEQYF.

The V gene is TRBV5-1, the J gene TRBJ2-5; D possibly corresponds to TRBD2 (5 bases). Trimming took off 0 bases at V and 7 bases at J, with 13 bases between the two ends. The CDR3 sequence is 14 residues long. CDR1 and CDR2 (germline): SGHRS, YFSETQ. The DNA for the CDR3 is TGCGCCAGCAGCTTGGATGAGGGCCGTAGGACCCAGTACTTC. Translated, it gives CASSLDEGRRTQYF.

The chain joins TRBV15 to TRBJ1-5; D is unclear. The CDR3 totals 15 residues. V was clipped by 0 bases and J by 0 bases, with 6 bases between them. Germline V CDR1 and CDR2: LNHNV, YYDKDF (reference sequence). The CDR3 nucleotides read TGTGCCACCAGCAGAGATCATCATAGCAATCAGCCCCAGCATTTT. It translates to CATSRDHHSNQPQHF.

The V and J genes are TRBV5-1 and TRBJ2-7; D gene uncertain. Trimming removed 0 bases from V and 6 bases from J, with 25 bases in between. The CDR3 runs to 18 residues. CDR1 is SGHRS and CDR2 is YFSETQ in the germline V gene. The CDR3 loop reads CASSLAGRVATHTIEQYF. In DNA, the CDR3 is TGCGCCAGCAGCTTGGCCGGCCGGGTAGCAACCCATACAATCGAGCAGTACTTC.

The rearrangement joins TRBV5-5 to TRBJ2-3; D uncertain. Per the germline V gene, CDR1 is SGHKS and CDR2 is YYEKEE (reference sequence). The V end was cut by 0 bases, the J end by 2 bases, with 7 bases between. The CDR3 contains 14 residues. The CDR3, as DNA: TGTGCCAGCAGCTTGGTGGCCTCCACAGATACGCAGTATTTT. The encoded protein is CASSLVASTDTQYF. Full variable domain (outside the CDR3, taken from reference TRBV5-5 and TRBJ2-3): DAGVTQSPTHLIKTRGQQVTLRCSPISGHKSVSWYQQVLGQGPQFIFQYYEKEERGRGNFPDRFSARQFPNYSSELNVNALLLGDSALYLCASSLVASTDTQYFGPGTRLTVL.

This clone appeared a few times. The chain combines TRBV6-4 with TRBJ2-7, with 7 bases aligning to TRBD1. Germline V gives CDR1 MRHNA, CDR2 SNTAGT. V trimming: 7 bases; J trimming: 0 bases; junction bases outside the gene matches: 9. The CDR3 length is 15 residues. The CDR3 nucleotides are TGTGCCAGCATTTTTGGACAGGAGACCTCCTACGAGCAGTACTTC. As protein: CASIFGQETSYEQYF.

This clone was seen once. As DNA, the CDR3 is TGCGCCAGCAGCTTGGTACAGGGTGAAGGCCAAGAGACCCAGTACTTC. It codes for CASSLVQGEGQETQYF. The chain links TRBV5-1 to TRBJ2-5; possibly TRBD1 for D (6 bases). The CDR3 is 16 residues long. The V gene lost 0 bases and the J gene lost 1 base, with 13 bases spanning the gap. Germline CDR1 and CDR2: SGHRS and YFSETQ.

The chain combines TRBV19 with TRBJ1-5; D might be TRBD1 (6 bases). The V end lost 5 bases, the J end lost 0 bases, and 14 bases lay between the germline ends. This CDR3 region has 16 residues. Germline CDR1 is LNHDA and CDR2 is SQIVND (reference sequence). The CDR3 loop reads CASSPTAGASNQPQHF. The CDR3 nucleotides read TGTGCCAGTAGTCCTACGGCAGGGGCTAGCAATCAGCCCCAGCATTTT.

CDR3 sequence: CASSPRSNRGYYEQYF. As DNA, the CDR3 is TGTGCCAGCAGCCCCCGCTCCAACAGGGGATACTACGAGCAGTACTTC. The J gene is TRBJ2-7, the V gene TRBV7-9, with 7 bases fitting TRBD1. V shed 5 bases and J 3 bases; nucleotides not matched to a gene: 13. From germline, CDR1 is SEHNR and CDR2 FQNEAQ (reference sequence). The CDR3 has 16 residues.

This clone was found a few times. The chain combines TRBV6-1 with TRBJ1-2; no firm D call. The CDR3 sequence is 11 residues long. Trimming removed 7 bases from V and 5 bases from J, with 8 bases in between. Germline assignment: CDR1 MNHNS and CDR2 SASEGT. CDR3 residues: CASTVEYGYTF. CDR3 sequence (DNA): TGTGCCAGCACCGTCGAGTATGGCTACACCTTC.

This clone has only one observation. The CDR3 DNA follows: TGTGCCAGCTCACCACAGGACAGGCCGAACTATGGCTACACCTTC. The encoded protein is CASSPQDRPNYGYTF. The chain uses TRBV18 and TRBJ1-2; TRBD1 matches at 7 bases. In germline, CDR1 is KGHSH, CDR2 LQKENI. V lost 1 base to trimming and J lost 2 bases; unmatched junction nucleotides: 4. The CDR3 has 15 amino acids.

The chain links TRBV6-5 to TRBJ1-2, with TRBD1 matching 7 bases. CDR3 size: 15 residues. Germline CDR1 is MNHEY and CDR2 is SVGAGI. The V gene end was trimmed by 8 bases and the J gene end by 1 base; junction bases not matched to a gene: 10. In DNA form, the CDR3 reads TGTGCCAGCCACAGACAGGGATCAAATAACTATGGCTACACCTTC. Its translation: CASHRQGSNNYGYTF.

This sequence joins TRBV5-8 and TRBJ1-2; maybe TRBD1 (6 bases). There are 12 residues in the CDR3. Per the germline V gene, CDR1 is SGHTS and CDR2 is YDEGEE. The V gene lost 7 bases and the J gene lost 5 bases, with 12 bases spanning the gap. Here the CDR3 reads CASGTQGYGYTF. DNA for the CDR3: TGTGCCAGCGGCACTCAGGGGTATGGCTACACCTTC.

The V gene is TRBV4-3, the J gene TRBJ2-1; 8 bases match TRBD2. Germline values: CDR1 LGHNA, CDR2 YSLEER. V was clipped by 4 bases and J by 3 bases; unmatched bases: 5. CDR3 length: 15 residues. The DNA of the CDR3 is TGCGCCAGCAGCCCCCAGCGGGAGTACTACAATGAGCAGTTCTTC. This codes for CASSPQREYYNEQFF.

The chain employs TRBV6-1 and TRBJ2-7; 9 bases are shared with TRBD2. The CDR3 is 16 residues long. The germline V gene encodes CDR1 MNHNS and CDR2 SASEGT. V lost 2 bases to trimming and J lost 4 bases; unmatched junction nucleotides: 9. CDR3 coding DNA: TGTGCCAGCAGTGAATACCCTAGCGGGATTACGTACGAGCAGTACTTC. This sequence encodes CASSEYPSGITYEQYF.

The CDR3 loop reads CASSISGHDYGYTF. CDR3 nucleotide sequence: TGTGCCAGTAGTATTTCGGGACACGACTATGGCTACACCTTC. This chain connects TRBV19 to TRBJ1-2, with D possibly TRBD1 on 6 matching bases. The CDR3 has 14 amino acids. Germline V gene sequence: CDR1 LNHDA, CDR2 SQIVND (reference sequence). Trimming stripped 3 bases from V and 3 bases from J, with 11 bases between.

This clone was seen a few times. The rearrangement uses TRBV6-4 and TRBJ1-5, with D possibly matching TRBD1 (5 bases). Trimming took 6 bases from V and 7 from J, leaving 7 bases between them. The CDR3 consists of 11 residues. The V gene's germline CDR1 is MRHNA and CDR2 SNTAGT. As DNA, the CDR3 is TGTGCCAGCAGGGGGCGACAGCCCCAGCATTTT. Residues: CASRGRQPQHF.

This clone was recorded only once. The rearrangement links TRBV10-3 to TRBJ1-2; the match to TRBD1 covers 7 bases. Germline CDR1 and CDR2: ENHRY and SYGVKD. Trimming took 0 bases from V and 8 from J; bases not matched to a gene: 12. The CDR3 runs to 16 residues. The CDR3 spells CAISESPRTGQIGYTF. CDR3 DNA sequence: TGTGCCATCAGTGAGTCGCCCCGGACAGGACAGATAGGCTACACCTTC.

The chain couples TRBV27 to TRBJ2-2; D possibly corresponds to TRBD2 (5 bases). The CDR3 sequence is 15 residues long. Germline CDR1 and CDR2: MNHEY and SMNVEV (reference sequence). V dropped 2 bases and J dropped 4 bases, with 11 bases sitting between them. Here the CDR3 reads CASSLRGAATGELFF. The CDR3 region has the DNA TGTGCCAGCAGTTTACGGGGAGCGGCCACCGGGGAGCTGTTTTTT.

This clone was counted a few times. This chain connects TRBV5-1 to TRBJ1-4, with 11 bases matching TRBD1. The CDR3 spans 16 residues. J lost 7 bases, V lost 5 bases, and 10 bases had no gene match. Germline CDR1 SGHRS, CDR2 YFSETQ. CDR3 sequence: CASRSGQGVRGEKLFF. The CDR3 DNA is TGCGCCAGCAGGTCGGGACAGGGGGTCAGAGGTGAAAAACTGTTTTTT.

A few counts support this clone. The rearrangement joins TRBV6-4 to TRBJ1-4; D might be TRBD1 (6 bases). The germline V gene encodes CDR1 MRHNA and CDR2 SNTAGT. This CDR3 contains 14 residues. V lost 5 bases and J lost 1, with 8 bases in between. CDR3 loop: CASSSDRTNEKLFF. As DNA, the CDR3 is TGTGCCAGCAGTTCGGACAGAACTAATGAAAAACTGTTTTTT.

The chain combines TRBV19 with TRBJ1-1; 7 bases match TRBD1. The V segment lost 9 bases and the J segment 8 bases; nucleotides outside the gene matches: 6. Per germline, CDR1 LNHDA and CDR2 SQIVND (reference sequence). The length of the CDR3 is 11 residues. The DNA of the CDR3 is TGTGCCAGCCCCCTGACAGGGGAAGCTTTCTTT. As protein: CASPLTGEAFF.

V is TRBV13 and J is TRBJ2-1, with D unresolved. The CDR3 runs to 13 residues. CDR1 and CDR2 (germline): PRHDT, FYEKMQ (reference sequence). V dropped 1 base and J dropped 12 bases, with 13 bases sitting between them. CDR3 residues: CASSLVPQAGQFF. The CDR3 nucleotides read TGTGCCAGCAGCTTAGTACCCCAGGCAGGGCAGTTCTTC.

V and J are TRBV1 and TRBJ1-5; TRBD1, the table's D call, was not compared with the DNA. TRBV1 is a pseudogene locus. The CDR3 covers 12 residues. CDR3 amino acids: CTRHRENQPQHF. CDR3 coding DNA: TGCACCCGCCACAGGGAGAATCAGCCCCAGCATTTT.

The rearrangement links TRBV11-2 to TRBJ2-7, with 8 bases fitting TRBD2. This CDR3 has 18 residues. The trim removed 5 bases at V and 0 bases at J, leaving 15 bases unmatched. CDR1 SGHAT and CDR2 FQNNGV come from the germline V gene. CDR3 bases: TGTGCCAGCAGCCCTGGCGGGGCGGGAGGCCCCCTCTCCTACGAGCAGTACTTC. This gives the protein CASSPGGAGGPLSYEQYF. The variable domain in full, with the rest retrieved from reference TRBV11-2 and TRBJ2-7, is EAGVAQSPRYKIIEKRQSVAFWCNPISGHATLYWYQQILGQGPKLLIQFQNNGVVDDSQLPKDRFSAERLKGVDSTLKIQPAKLEDSAVYLCASSPGGAGGPLSYEQYFGPGTRLTVT.